Listed below are T cell receptor beta chains from one sample, sequenced in a study of Ad26.COV2.S vaccination and SARS-CoV-2 variants. Here immunoSEQ multiplex PCR was the method, and the copy in TCRdb shows in-frame clones only, minus some. This table holds 300,000 to 400,000 clones, around 87% found once. The specimen was peripheral blood, collected in a trial of Ad26.COV2.S vaccine versus placebo. All receptors come from a person aged 18-60 years who received the Ad26.COV2.S COVID-19 vaccine or a placebo. CDR3s leave out the opening cysteine and the closing phenylalanine or tryptophan. Part of the rows lack a size; the others show once, few, many or a class for expanded clones.

j_gene: TRBJ2-2
abundance: NA
v_gene: TRBV30
CDR3aa: AWSVLAGVDTGELF

j_gene: TRBJ1-2
abundance: NA
v_gene: TRBV9
CDR3aa: ASSVVTEPYGYT

j_gene: TRBJ2-7
abundance: NA
v_gene: TRBV12-3/TRBV12-4
CDR3aa: ASSVSLLYEQY

j_gene: TRBJ2-5
abundance: NA
v_gene: TRBV2
CDR3aa: ASSEGGTQETQY

j_gene: TRBJ1-2
abundance: NA
v_gene: TRBV3-1/TRBV3-2
CDR3aa: ASSQVPWKSNYGYT

j_gene: TRBJ2-3
abundance: once
v_gene: TRBV5-3
CDR3aa: ARSFPAATDTQY

j_gene: TRBJ2-3
abundance: NA
v_gene: TRBV19
CDR3aa: ASWGEADTQY

j_gene: TRBJ2-7
abundance: few
v_gene: TRBV6-6
CDR3aa: ASSSTGGSSYEQY

j_gene: TRBJ1-1
abundance: NA
v_gene: TRBV5-8
CDR3aa: ASSLAGSTEAF

j_gene: TRBJ1-1
abundance: NA
v_gene: TRBV7-3
CDR3aa: ASSGTGGDTEAF

j_gene: TRBJ2-3
abundance: NA
v_gene: TRBV7-6
CDR3aa: ASSLGLAGGHDTQY

j_gene: TRBJ1-5
abundance: NA
v_gene: TRBV12-5
CDR3aa: ASGDRPQH

j_gene: TRBJ2-7
abundance: NA
v_gene: TRBV7-6
CDR3aa: ASSARWAGTEAHEQY

j_gene: TRBJ2-5
abundance: NA
v_gene: TRBV14
CDR3aa: ASSQQGWQQETQY

j_gene: TRBJ1-2
abundance: NA
v_gene: TRBV15
CDR3aa: ATSRGTVGYT

j_gene: TRBJ1-1
abundance: NA
v_gene: TRBV25-1
CDR3aa: ASSQGPNTEAF

j_gene: TRBJ1-5
abundance: NA
v_gene: TRBV6-5
CDR3aa: ASRAQGNNQPQH

j_gene: TRBJ2-7
abundance: NA
v_gene: TRBV7-9
CDR3aa: ASSLDERNYEQY

j_gene: TRBJ1-1
abundance: NA
v_gene: TRBV4-3
CDR3aa: ASSLIIGNTEAF

j_gene: TRBJ1-1
abundance: NA
v_gene: TRBV4-1
CDR3aa: ASSQGGTGYTEAF

j_gene: TRBJ1-5
abundance: NA
v_gene: TRBV10-3
CDR3aa: AISEAQGSNQPQH

j_gene: TRBJ1-1
abundance: NA
v_gene: TRBV9
CDR3aa: ASSSREVVDTEAF

j_gene: TRBJ1-1
abundance: NA
v_gene: TRBV3-1/TRBV3-2
CDR3aa: ASTPDTLSTEAF

j_gene: TRBJ1-5
abundance: NA
v_gene: TRBV19
CDR3aa: ASSIDGEGAPYIENQPQH

j_gene: TRBJ1-1
abundance: NA
v_gene: TRBV19
CDR3aa: ARPGGGLGTEAF

j_gene: TRBJ2-2
abundance: NA
v_gene: TRBV7-6
CDR3aa: ASSLATSGGFTGELF

j_gene: TRBJ1-6
abundance: NA
v_gene: TRBV6-5
CDR3aa: ASSYYPQVSNSPLH

j_gene: TRBJ1-1
abundance: NA
v_gene: TRBV2
CDR3aa: ASRDTYLTEAF

j_gene: TRBJ2-1
abundance: once
v_gene: TRBV15
CDR3aa: ATSRVWKGGNEQF

j_gene: TRBJ1-5
abundance: NA
v_gene: TRBV5-5
CDR3aa: ASSPDGGPQH

j_gene: TRBJ1-5
abundance: NA
v_gene: TRBV6-1
CDR3aa: ASSESWVGSNQPQH

j_gene: TRBJ2-1
abundance: few
v_gene: TRBV6-6
CDR3aa: ASSYNNEQF

j_gene: TRBJ1-3
abundance: NA
v_gene: TRBV7-9
CDR3aa: ASSLGGGNTIY

j_gene: TRBJ1-1
abundance: NA
v_gene: TRBV3-1/TRBV3-2
CDR3aa: ASSPTQDGGLNTEAF

j_gene: TRBJ1-5
abundance: NA
v_gene: TRBV7-2
CDR3aa: ASRSGNNQPQH

j_gene: TRBJ2-5
abundance: NA
v_gene: TRBV11-2
CDR3aa: ASSFLAGEGETQY

j_gene: TRBJ1-1
abundance: NA
v_gene: TRBV5-1
CDR3aa: ASQNDPQNTEAF

j_gene: TRBJ2-6
abundance: NA
v_gene: TRBV30
CDR3aa: ACQFGQGFTGANVLT

j_gene: TRBJ1-2
abundance: NA
v_gene: TRBV7-9
CDR3aa: ASSFGQGVLGYT

j_gene: TRBJ2-7
abundance: once
v_gene: TRBV11-2
CDR3aa: ASSLNEYEQY

j_gene: TRBJ1-1
abundance: NA
v_gene: TRBV28
CDR3aa: ASSLGRVTEAF

j_gene: TRBJ1-1
abundance: NA
v_gene: TRBV5-1
CDR3aa: ASSLEGQLFEAF